These 10 T cell receptor beta chains were all obtained from the same sample, sequenced in a study of T cell responses to AZD1222 COVID-19 vaccine. Some clones are missing from TCRdb's copy, which holds only in-frame ones; the method was immunoSEQ multiplex PCR. The repertoire has about 150,000 clones, about 88% of them found once; the top ten carry more than 6.5%. The sample was peripheral blood, taken after recovery from COVID-19. All receptors come from an adult who had recovered from COVID-19.

The chain has TRBV27 and TRBJ1-1; D gene uncertain. The CDR3 extends over 14 amino acids. CDR1 and CDR2 from the germline V gene are MNHEY and SMNVEV (reference sequence). V lost 4 bases and J 0 bases, leaving 9 bases between the germline ends. The CDR3 nucleotides are TGTGCCAGCAGTTCTAGGGCCCTGAACACTGAAGCTTTCTTT. Translated: CASSSRALNTEAFF.

This chain uses TRBV27 with TRBJ1-2, with 9 bases that match TRBD1. This CDR3 comprises 17 residues. The V and J ends lost 1 base and 4 bases, in that order; junction bases with no gene match: 10. Germline-derived CDR1 and CDR2 are MNHEY and SMNVEV (reference sequence). CDR3 DNA sequence: TGTGCCAGCAGTTTATTTTCGGGGGACAGGGAGGGCTATGGCTACACCTTC. Translation gives CASSLFSGDREGYGYTF.

In this sample, this clone turned up a few times. The identical CDR3 is also encoded by other nucleotide sequences in the sample. The V gene is TRBV6-5, the J gene TRBJ1-1; D call uncertain. Germline CDR1 and CDR2: MNHEY and SVGAGI. With 1 base removed from V and 3 bases from J, the gap between germline ends came to 0 bases. The CDR3 runs 11 residues. The CDR3 loop reads CASSYYTEAFF. The CDR3 nucleotides are TGTGCCAGCAGTTACTACACTGAAGCTTTCTTT.

The V call is TRBV28, the J call TRBJ1-2; maybe TRBD1 (5 bases). The germline CDR1 and CDR2 sequences are MDHEN and SYDVKM. CDR3 length: 15 amino acids. Trimming stripped 6 bases from V and 1 base from J, with 15 bases between. The CDR3 is CASSPLRGSNYGYTF. The CDR3, as DNA: TGTGCCAGCAGCCCGTTGCGGGGCAGTAACTATGGCTACACCTTC.

J is TRBJ2-3 and V is TRBV5-1, with a tentative D call TRBD1 (5 bases). Trimming removed 4 bases from V and 1 base from J, with 19 bases in between. CDR1 and CDR2 (germline): SGHRS, YFSETQ. The CDR3 has 17 amino acids. CDR3 residues: CASSDPSRGTGTDTQYF. As DNA, the CDR3 is TGCGCCAGCAGCGACCCCTCTAGGGGTACGGGCACAGATACGCAGTATTTT.

The rearrangement joins TRBV7-9 to TRBJ2-4; 7 bases line up with TRBD2. The CDR3 contains 16 residues. Germline CDR1 SEHNR, CDR2 FQNEAQ (reference sequence). The ends lost 4 bases at V and 1 base at J; junction bases unmatched: 7. The CDR3 here is CASSSTGGNAKNIQYF. The CDR3 nucleotides read TGTGCCAGCAGCTCCACCGGGGGGAACGCCAAAAACATTCAGTACTTC.

This clone has only a few counts. V usage is TRBV14 and J usage is TRBJ1-2; possible D gene TRBD1, 6 bases. V was cut by 3 bases and J by 4 bases, with 18 bases left in between. This CDR3 region has 16 residues. CDR1 SGHDN and CDR2 FVKESK come from the germline V gene. CDR3 region: CASSHLRGGGSYGYTF. The CDR3 DNA is TGTGCCAGCAGCCATCTTCGAGGGGGAGGTAGCTATGGCTACACCTTC.

The V gene is TRBV19, the J gene TRBJ2-5, with D unresolved. Looked up from germline, CDR1 is LNHDA and CDR2 is SQIVND (reference sequence). V dropped 7 bases and J dropped 2 bases, with 11 bases sitting between them. The CDR3 totals 13 residues. The CDR3 coding sequence is TGTGCCAGTAAGAAACCGGAACAAGAGACCCAGTACTTC. It specifies CASKKPEQETQYF.

This chain joins TRBV5-1 and TRBJ2-1; the match to TRBD2 covers 11 bases. CDR3 length: 16 amino acids. V gave up 0 bases and J gave up 7 bases; unmatched junction bases: 6. Germline-derived CDR1 and CDR2 are SGHRS and YFSETQ. In nucleotides, the CDR3 is TGCGCCAGCAGCTTGGCCCTAGCGGGGGGAGGGAATGAGCAGTTCTTC. Encoded protein: CASSLALAGGGNEQFF.

This chain uses TRBV7-9 with TRBJ1-1; D remains unclear. This CDR3 contains 13 residues. From germline, CDR1 is SEHNR and CDR2 FQNEAQ (reference sequence). The V end lost 1 base, the J end lost 2 bases, and 5 bases lay between the germline ends. In DNA, the CDR3 is TGTGCCAGCAGCTTAGAAAGTAACACTGAAGCTTTCTTT. Translating it yields CASSLESNTEAFF.